The next 9 T cell receptor beta chains were all read from a single sample in a study of blood T cell repertoires in COVID-19. Clones were read by immunoSEQ multiplex PCR, and TCRdb kept only the in-frame ones, dropping some. The sample holds hundreds of thousands of clones, about 88% seen once. The sequenced material came from peripheral blood. The source is a man aged 18-30 years with COVID-19, enrolled during active disease.

V is TRBV18 and J is TRBJ2-7, with TRBD2 matching 8 bases. The germline V gene encodes CDR1 KGHSH and CDR2 LQKENI. V gave up 0 bases and J gave up 2 bases; unmatched junction bases: 0. The CDR3 has 14 residues. DNA for the CDR3: TGTGCCAGCTCACCACCTAGCGGGGCCTACGAGCAGTACTTC. Protein sequence: CASSPPSGAYEQYF.

This clone appeared a single time. Different DNA sequences within this sample yield the same CDR3. The chain carries TRBV27 and TRBJ1-5, with D perhaps TRBD1 (6 bases). Germline loops: CDR1 MNHEY, CDR2 SMNVEV (reference sequence). V was pared by 0 bases and J by 2 bases, with 8 bases between. CDR3 length: 15 residues. For the CDR3, the DNA is TGTGCCAGCAGTTTATCAGCAGGGGGCAATCAGCCCCAGCATTTT. It encodes CASSLSAGGNQPQHF.

The V gene is TRBV2, the J gene TRBJ2-7; 9 positions match TRBD1. The trim removed 4 bases at V and 2 bases at J, leaving 6 bases unmatched. Germline CDR1 reads SNHLY; CDR2 reads FYNNEI. The CDR3 runs to 15 residues. For the CDR3, the DNA is TGTGCCAGCAGTGTTGAGACAGGGGGAACCTACGAGCAGTACTTC. It yields the protein CASSVETGGTYEQYF.

This clone occurred a few times. The V and J genes are TRBV11-1 and TRBJ1-1; perhaps TRBD1 as D (6 bases). Looked up from germline, CDR1 is SGHAT and CDR2 is FQDESV (reference sequence). The CDR3 is made up of 15 amino acids. V was trimmed by 5 bases and J by 5 bases, leaving 18 bases between them. The DNA of the CDR3 is TGTGCCAGCAGCCGCGGGGGGGGGCTGTCGACTGAAGCTTTCTTT. As protein: CASSRGGGLSTEAFF.

The V and J genes are TRBV12-3 or TRBV12-4 and TRBJ1-2; D might be TRBD1 (6 bases). The V gene lost 6 bases and the J gene lost 6 bases, with 14 bases spanning the gap. The CDR3 has 13 residues. For the CDR3, the DNA is TGTGCCAGCAGACCTGGGAGGGGGGATGGCTACACCTTC. This encodes CASRPGRGDGYTF.

The V gene is TRBV9, the J gene TRBJ2-3; tentative D call: TRBD2 (6 bases). The CDR3 contains 16 residues. CDR1 is SGDLS, CDR2 YYNGEE, per germline. Trimming took 4 bases from V and 2 from J, leaving 17 bases between them. The CDR3 nucleotides read TGTGCCAGCAGCCGCCGCGGGGATGGGGTCACAGATACGCAGTATTTT. Encoded protein: CASSRRGDGVTDTQYF.

This chain uses TRBV10-2 with TRBJ2-1, with 12 bases identical to TRBD2. The V gene's germline CDR1 is WSHSY and CDR2 SAAADI. After removal of 6 bases from V and 7 bases from J, the junction contained 4 bases not matched to a gene. The CDR3 covers 14 residues. The CDR3: CASRTSGRRNEQFF. DNA for the CDR3: TGCGCCAGCAGGACTAGCGGGAGAAGGAATGAGCAGTTCTTC.

CDR3 nucleotide sequence: TGTGCCAGCAGCCAAGCAGGGGGCAGGAATCAGCCCCAGCATTTT. Its translation: CASSQAGGRNQPQHF. The chain links TRBV4-2 to TRBJ1-5; 8 bases align to TRBD1. J gave up 4 bases and V 1 base, and 3 bases lay outside the gene matches. This CDR3 comprises 15 residues. The V gene's germline CDR1 is LGHNA and CDR2 YNFKEQ.

This chain joins TRBV18 and TRBJ1-3; D is possibly TRBD1 (5 bases). The CDR3 covers 15 residues. V was pared by 3 bases and J by 4 bases, with 13 bases between. In germline, CDR1 is KGHSH, CDR2 LQKENI. Here the CDR3 DNA reads TGTGCCAGCTCACCCAGGGATTTCGGGGGAAACACCATATATTTT. Protein: CASSPRDFGGNTIYF.